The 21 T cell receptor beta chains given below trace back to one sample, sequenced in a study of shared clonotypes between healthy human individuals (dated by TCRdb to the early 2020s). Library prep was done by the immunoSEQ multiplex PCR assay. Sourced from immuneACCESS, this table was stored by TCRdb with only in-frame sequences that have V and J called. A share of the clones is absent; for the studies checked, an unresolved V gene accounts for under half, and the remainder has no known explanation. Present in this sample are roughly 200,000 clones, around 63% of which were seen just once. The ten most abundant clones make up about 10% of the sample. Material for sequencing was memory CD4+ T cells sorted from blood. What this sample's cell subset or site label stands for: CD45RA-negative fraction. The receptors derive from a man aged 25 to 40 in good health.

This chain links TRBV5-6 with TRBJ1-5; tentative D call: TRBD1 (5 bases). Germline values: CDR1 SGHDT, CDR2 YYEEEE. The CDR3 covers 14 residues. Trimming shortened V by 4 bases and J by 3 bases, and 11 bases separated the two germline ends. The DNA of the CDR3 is TGTGCCAGCAGCACTCGACAGTCCAATCAGCCCCAGCATTTT. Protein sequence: CASSTRQSNQPQHF.

In DNA form, the CDR3 reads TGTGCCAGTAGTAGCAGGGAAGGTCCCCCAAGAAAAGAGACCCAGTACTTC. Protein product: CASSSREGPPRKETQYF. The chain combines TRBV19 with TRBJ2-5; a weak D match, TRBD1 (5 bases). Trimming took 4 bases from V and 3 from J, leaving 21 bases between them. The CDR3 runs to 17 residues. Germline values: CDR1 LNHDA, CDR2 SQIVND (reference sequence).

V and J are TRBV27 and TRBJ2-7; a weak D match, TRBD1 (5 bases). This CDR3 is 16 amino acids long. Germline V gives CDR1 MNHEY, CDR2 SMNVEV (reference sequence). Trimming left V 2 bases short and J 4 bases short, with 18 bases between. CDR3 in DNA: TGTGCCAGCAGTTTAGTTCAGGGATCAGTGATTTACGAGCAGTACTTC. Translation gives CASSLVQGSVIYEQYF.

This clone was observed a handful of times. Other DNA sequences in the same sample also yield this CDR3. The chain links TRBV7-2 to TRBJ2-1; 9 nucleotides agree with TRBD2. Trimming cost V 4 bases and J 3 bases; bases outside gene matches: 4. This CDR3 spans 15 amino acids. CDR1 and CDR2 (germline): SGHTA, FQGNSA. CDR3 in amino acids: CASSSGTSSYNEQFF. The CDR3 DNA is TGTGCCAGCAGCTCTGGGACTAGCAGCTACAATGAGCAGTTCTTC.

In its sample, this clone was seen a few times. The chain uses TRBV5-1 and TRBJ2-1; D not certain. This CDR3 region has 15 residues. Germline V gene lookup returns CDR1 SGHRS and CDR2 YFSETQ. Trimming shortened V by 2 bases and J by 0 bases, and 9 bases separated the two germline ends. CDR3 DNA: TGCGCCAGCAGCTTCCAGCCGGGCTCCTACAATGAGCAGTTCTTC. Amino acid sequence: CASSFQPGSYNEQFF.

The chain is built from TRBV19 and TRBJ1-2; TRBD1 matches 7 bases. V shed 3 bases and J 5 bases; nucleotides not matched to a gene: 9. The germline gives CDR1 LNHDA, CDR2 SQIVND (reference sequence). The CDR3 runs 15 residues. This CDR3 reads CASSISPRGGYGYTF. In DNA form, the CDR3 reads TGTGCCAGTAGTATCTCCCCCAGGGGGGGATATGGCTACACCTTC.

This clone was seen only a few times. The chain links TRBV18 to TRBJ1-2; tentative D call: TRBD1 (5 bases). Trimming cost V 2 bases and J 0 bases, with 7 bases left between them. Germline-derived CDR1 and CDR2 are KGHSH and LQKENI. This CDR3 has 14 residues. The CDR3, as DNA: TGTGCCAGCTCACCAGGGGGAACTAACTATGGCTACACCTTC. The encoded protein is CASSPGGTNYGYTF.

The CDR3 coding sequence is TGTGCCAGCTCCCTCGGACAGGGTCCCTACGAGCAGTACTTC. This gives the protein CASSLGQGPYEQYF. The J gene is TRBJ2-7, the V gene TRBV18, with 8 bases lining up with TRBD1. The length of the CDR3 is 14 residues. Germline V gene sequence: CDR1 KGHSH, CDR2 LQKENI. V lost 6 bases to trimming and J lost 2 bases; unmatched junction nucleotides: 6.

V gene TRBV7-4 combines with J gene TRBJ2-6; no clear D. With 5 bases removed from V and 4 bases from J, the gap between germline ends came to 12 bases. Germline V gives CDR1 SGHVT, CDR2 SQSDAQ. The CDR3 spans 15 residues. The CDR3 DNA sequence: TGTGCCAGCAGCCGAAGATTGTCAGGGGCCAACGTCCTGACTTTC. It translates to CASSRRLSGANVLTF. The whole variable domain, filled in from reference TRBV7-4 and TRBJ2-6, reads GAGVSQSPRYKVAKRGRDVALRCDSISGHVTLYWYRQTLGQGSEVLTYSQSDAQRDKSGRPSGRFSAERPERSVSTLKIQRTEQGDSAVYLCASSRRLSGANVLTFGAGSRLTVL.

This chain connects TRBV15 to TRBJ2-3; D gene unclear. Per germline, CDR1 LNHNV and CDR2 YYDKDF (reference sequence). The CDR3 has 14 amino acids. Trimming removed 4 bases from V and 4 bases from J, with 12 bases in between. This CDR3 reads CATSKRVAPDTQYF. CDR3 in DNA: TGTGCCACCAGCAAGCGCGTTGCCCCAGATACGCAGTATTTT.

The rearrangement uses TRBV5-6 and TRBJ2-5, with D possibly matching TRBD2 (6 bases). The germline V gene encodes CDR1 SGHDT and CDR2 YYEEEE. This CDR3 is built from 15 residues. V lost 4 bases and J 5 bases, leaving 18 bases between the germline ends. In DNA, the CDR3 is TGTGCCAGCAGCCCCCGGGACCGGGGGTCGGAGACCCAGTACTTC. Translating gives CASSPRDRGSETQYF.

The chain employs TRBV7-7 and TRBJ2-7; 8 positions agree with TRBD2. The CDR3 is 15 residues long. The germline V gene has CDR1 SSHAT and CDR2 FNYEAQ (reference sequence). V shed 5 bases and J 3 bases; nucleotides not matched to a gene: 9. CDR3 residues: CASSPGLAGIYEQYF. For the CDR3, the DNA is TGTGCCAGCAGCCCCGGGTTAGCGGGGATCTACGAGCAGTACTTC.

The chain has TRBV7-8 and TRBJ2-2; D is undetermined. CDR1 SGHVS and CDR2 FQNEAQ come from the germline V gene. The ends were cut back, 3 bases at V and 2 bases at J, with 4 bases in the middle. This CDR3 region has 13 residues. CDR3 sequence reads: CASSFPNTGELFF. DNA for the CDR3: TGTGCCAGCAGCTTCCCCAACACCGGGGAGCTGTTTTTT.

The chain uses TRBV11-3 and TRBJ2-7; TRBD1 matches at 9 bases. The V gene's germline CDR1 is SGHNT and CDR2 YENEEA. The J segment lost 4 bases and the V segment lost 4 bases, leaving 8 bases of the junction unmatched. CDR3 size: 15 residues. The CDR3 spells CASSSRTGVTYEQYF. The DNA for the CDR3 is TGTGCCAGCAGCTCAAGGACAGGGGTTACGTACGAGCAGTACTTC. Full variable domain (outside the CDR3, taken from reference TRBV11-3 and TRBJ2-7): EAGVVQSPRYKIIEKKQPVAFWCNPISGHNTLYWYLQNLGQGPELLIRYENEEAVDDSQLPKDRFSAERLKGVDSTLKIQPAELGDSAVYLCASSSRTGVTYEQYFGPGTRLTVT.

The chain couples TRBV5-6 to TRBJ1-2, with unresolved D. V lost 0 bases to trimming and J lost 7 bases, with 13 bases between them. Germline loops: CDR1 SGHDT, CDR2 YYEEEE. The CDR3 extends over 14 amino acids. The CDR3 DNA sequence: TGTGCCAGCAGCTTGGGAGGAGGGTTCGGTGGCTACACCTTC. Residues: CASSLGGGFGGYTF.

The CDR3 sequence: CASSFGDSRGYTF. In DNA, the CDR3 is TGTGCCAGCAGTTTCGGGGACAGTCGTGGCTACACCTTC. The genes are TRBV27 and TRBJ1-2; 7 nucleotides line up with TRBD1. The V gene end was trimmed by 3 bases and the J gene end by 7 bases; junction bases not matched to a gene: 5. This CDR3 comprises 13 residues. Germline CDR1 is MNHEY and CDR2 is SMNVEV (reference sequence).

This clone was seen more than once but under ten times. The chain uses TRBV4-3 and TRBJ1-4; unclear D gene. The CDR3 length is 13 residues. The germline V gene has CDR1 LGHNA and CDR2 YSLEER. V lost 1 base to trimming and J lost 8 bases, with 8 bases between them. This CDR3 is CASSQVRAEKLFF. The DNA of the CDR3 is TGCGCCAGCAGCCAAGTACGGGCGGAAAAACTGTTTTTT.

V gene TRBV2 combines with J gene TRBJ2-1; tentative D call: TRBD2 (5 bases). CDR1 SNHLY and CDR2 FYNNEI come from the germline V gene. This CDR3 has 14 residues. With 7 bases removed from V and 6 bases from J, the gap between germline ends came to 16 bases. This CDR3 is CASNTPSSGNEQFF. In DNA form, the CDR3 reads TGTGCCAGCAATACTCCTAGCAGCGGCAATGAGCAGTTCTTC.

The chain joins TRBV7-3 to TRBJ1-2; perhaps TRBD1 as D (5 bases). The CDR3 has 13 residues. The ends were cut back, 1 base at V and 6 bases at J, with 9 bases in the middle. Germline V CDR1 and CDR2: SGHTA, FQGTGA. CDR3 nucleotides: TGTGCCAGCAGCTTAAGGGACCTCGATGGCTACACCTTC. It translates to CASSLRDLDGYTF.

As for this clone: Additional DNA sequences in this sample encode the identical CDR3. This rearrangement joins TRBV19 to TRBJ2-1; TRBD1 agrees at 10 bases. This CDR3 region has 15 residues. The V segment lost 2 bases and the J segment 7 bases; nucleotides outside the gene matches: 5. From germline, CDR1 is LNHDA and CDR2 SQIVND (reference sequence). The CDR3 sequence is CASSISRTGGNEQFF. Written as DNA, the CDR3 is TGTGCCAGTAGTATAAGTAGGACAGGGGGGAATGAGCAGTTCTTC.

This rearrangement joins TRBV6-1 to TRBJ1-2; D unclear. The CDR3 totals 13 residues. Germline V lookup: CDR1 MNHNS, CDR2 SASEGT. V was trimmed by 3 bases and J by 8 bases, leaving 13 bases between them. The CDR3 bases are TGTGCCAGCAGTGACTACAGCCCTGAGGGCTACACCTTC. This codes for CASSDYSPEGYTF.